These T cell receptor beta chains were read from a single sample in a study of cytomegalovirus exposure and HLA in healthy donors. Method: immunoSEQ multiplex PCR; TCRdb's copy keeps in-frame clones and lacks some. Of around 150,000 clones in the sample, approximately 83% are singletons; the top ten hold around 4.3%. Sequences were obtained from PBMCs. The receptors here all came from a man aged 40-55 years in good health and CMV-seropositive. Both conserved end residues are trimmed from each CDR3. Clone size is shown for a subset of rows, as once, few, many or a class of expanded clone.

cdr3_aa: ASTAYRGTDTQY
clone_size: -
j_call: TRBJ2-3
v_call: TRBV6-1

cdr3_aa: ASSYWTGDTEAF
clone_size: -
j_call: TRBJ1-1
v_call: TRBV6-5

cdr3_aa: ATATGSYNEQF
clone_size: -
j_call: TRBJ2-1
v_call: TRBV19

cdr3_aa: ASSREARASFEQY
clone_size: -
j_call: TRBJ2-7
v_call: TRBV6-5

cdr3_aa: SVGQGAETQY
clone_size: -
j_call: TRBJ2-5
v_call: TRBV29-1

cdr3_aa: ASRAAGELF
clone_size: -
j_call: TRBJ2-2
v_call: TRBV2

cdr3_aa: ASKRTGDSNQPQH
clone_size: -
j_call: TRBJ1-5
v_call: TRBV19

cdr3_aa: ASSVSSGFSYNEQF
clone_size: -
j_call: TRBJ2-1
v_call: TRBV6-4

cdr3_aa: ASSLAIQGNVEQF
clone_size: -
j_call: TRBJ2-1
v_call: TRBV5-8

cdr3_aa: ASVPGAGTNEKLF
clone_size: -
j_call: TRBJ1-4
v_call: TRBV12-5

cdr3_aa: ASSYGQSNT
clone_size: -
j_call: TRBJ1-2
v_call: TRBV25-1

cdr3_aa: ASSHLQGRLSDVHEQY
clone_size: once
j_call: TRBJ2-7
v_call: TRBV19

cdr3_aa: ASSDSGPTDTQY
clone_size: few
j_call: TRBJ2-3
v_call: TRBV6-4

cdr3_aa: ASSLGGGGNQPQH
clone_size: -
j_call: TRBJ1-5
v_call: TRBV7-9

cdr3_aa: AWTGRTGLYEQY
clone_size: -
j_call: TRBJ2-7
v_call: TRBV30

cdr3_aa: ASSRGTGRQETQY
clone_size: -
j_call: TRBJ2-5
v_call: TRBV13

cdr3_aa: ATTNPTGTEAF
clone_size: few
j_call: TRBJ1-1
v_call: TRBV27

cdr3_aa: SGRTQGFIAEAF
clone_size: -
j_call: TRBJ1-1
v_call: TRBV29-1

cdr3_aa: ASSLSLARGSYNEQF
clone_size: -
j_call: TRBJ2-1
v_call: TRBV11-2

cdr3_aa: SASAESYEQY
clone_size: -
j_call: TRBJ2-7
v_call: TRBV29-1

cdr3_aa: ASSPFGAGEHNEQF
clone_size: -
j_call: TRBJ2-1
v_call: TRBV5-4

cdr3_aa: ASREAEYNEQF
clone_size: -
j_call: TRBJ2-1
v_call: TRBV6-5

cdr3_aa: ASSLAGTGASGAQY
clone_size: -
j_call: TRBJ2-5
v_call: TRBV5-1

cdr3_aa: ASSPRGGAGTDTQY
clone_size: -
j_call: TRBJ2-3
v_call: TRBV7-9

cdr3_aa: ASKGQGLIHEQY
clone_size: -
j_call: TRBJ2-7
v_call: TRBV5-1

cdr3_aa: ASSPLAAANNEQF
clone_size: -
j_call: TRBJ2-1
v_call: TRBV6-5

cdr3_aa: ASSDGAQGLETQY
clone_size: few
j_call: TRBJ2-5
v_call: TRBV25-1

cdr3_aa: ASSPTGLAGTADTQY
clone_size: -
j_call: TRBJ2-3
v_call: TRBV11-3

cdr3_aa: ASSFDRRDEQY
clone_size: -
j_call: TRBJ2-7
v_call: TRBV7-2

cdr3_aa: AYREAGGQETQY
clone_size: -
j_call: TRBJ2-5
v_call: TRBV30

cdr3_aa: AIKRGVGAGNTIY
clone_size: -
j_call: TRBJ1-3
v_call: TRBV10-3

cdr3_aa: ASSEATEAF
clone_size: -
j_call: TRBJ1-1
v_call: TRBV5-1